A selection of T cell receptor beta chains follows, all from one sample in a study of blood T cell repertoires in COVID-19. This table comes from immunoSEQ multiplex PCR, and its TCRdb copy is limited to in-frame clones, with some not included. Among roughly 7,900 clones listed, roughly 90% were seen once. Input material: peripheral blood. All receptors come from a human donor with active COVID-19. The donor label of this sample is uncertain. CDR3s include the opening cysteine and the closing phenylalanine or tryptophan. D genes are given only for firm matches.

v_call	d_call	j_call	cdr3_aa
TRBV5-8	TRBD1	TRBJ2-2	CASSLRQGAGELFF
TRBV4-1	-	TRBJ1-4	CASSQGGTINEKLFF
TRBV2	-	TRBJ1-1	CASSGAGAQLTEAFF
TRBV7-2	TRBD1	TRBJ2-7	CASSFGTGREQYF
TRBV5-6	-	TRBJ1-2	CASRSAGADYGYTF
TRBV4-1	TRBD1	TRBJ2-2	CASSQDMQGAQSGELFF
TRBV28	TRBD2	TRBJ2-1	CASTRTSGLFRGYNEQFF
TRBV10-2	-	TRBJ1-3	CASSLSSGNTIYF
TRBV9	-	TRBJ1-5	CASSATGFNQPQHF
TRBV10-2	TRBD2	TRBJ2-3	CASKQRGGQDTQYF
TRBV4-1	-	TRBJ2-2	CASSHNSANTGELFF
TRBV19	TRBD2	TRBJ2-1	CASSKTSGNEQFF
TRBV9	-	TRBJ1-1	CASSVGVAAGEAFF
TRBV27	TRBD1	TRBJ2-1	CASRAPGTGGDNEQFF
TRBV2	-	TRBJ1-5	CASRVRGGNQPQHF
TRBV6-5	-	TRBJ1-6	CASGLTGFNSPLHF
TRBV9	TRBD2	TRBJ2-5	CASSVSIAGGGETQYF
TRBV28	-	TRBJ2-2	CASREGAHDTGELFF
TRBV10-3	-	TRBJ1-4	CAISDEGREKLFF
TRBV10-3	-	TRBJ1-2	CAISGSREQENYGYTF
TRBV4-2	TRBD1	TRBJ2-2	CASSQGTGDTGELFF
TRBV19	TRBD1	TRBJ2-1	CASSIGGQGYNEQFF
TRBV14	-	TRBJ2-7	CASSQGGTLKYF
TRBV3-1/TRBV3-2	-	TRBJ1-4	CASSLSGAGKKLFF
TRBV5-1	TRBD2	TRBJ2-3	CASSLEPSGGAMFTDTQYF
TRBV4-1	TRBD1	TRBJ1-5	CASSSRQGNSNQPQHF
TRBV7-6	TRBD1	TRBJ1-4	CASSLTGTGLNEKLFF
TRBV7-2	TRBD1	TRBJ1-6	CASSPPPGTEVGVNSPLHF
TRBV6-5	TRBD1	TRBJ2-7	CASRAGQAYEQYF
TRBV5-8	-	TRBJ2-3	CASSVGSLSTDTQYF
TRBV27	TRBD1	TRBJ1-6	CASSRGQSPLHF
TRBV19	TRBD1	TRBJ1-2	CASSGGTGNYGYTF
TRBV9	TRBD1	TRBJ2-7	CASSPAPTGGMGEQYF
TRBV7-9	TRBD1	TRBJ2-1	CASSLNVRDRVYNEQFF
TRBV18	TRBD1	TRBJ1-6	CASSPSGTGNSPLHF
TRBV4-1	TRBD1	TRBJ2-7	CASSPSGQRSSYEQYF
TRBV27	-	TRBJ2-3	CASPKGGAPPDTQYF
TRBV27	TRBD2	TRBJ2-5	CASSTGTSGGEQETQYF
TRBV7-9	TRBD1	TRBJ2-4	CASSGTGVGAKNIQYF
TRBV29-1	-	TRBJ1-3	CSVNLGPTGNTIYF
TRBV18	-	TRBJ1-1	CASSPLGKNTEAFF
TRBV4-1	TRBD1	TRBJ1-2	CASNARQGVYYGYTF
TRBV27	-	TRBJ1-6	CASSLTRRSPLHF
TRBV4-2	-	TRBJ1-4	CASSPPGSTNEKLFF
TRBV25-1	-	TRBJ2-2	CASVAGNTGELFF
TRBV29-1	-	TRBJ2-1	CSVEGKELDGEGGNEQFF
TRBV12-3/TRBV12-4	TRBD1	TRBJ2-1	CASRPPGGGEQFF
TRBV5-1	-	TRBJ2-5	CASSLASGETQYF
TRBV15	TRBD1	TRBJ2-5	CATSRDRTGWETQYF
TRBV6-2/TRBV6-3	-	TRBJ2-3	CASSDMGGPPLDTQYF
TRBV7-3	TRBD2	TRBJ2-1	CASSVGLDGTYNEQFF
TRBV6-5	TRBD2	TRBJ2-7	CASRIAGSSYEQYF
TRBV19	-	TRBJ1-5	CASSMRQGPQPQHF
TRBV4-2	TRBD2	TRBJ2-7	CASSPQSGGAGEQYF
TRBV11-2	TRBD2	TRBJ2-2	CASRTSGSGGTGELFF